This TCR beta chain is drawn from a study of T cell changes during pregnancy in multiple sclerosis. Produced via immunoSEQ multiplex PCR; TCRdb's table is partial and in-frame only. This table holds roughly 51,000 clones, under 95% found once. This clone was recorded only once. The V gene's germline CDR1 is SGHKS and CDR2 YYEKEE (reference sequence). V shed 0 bases and J shed 6 bases, with 13 bases lying between them. The CDR3 extends over 14 amino acids. This receptor was taken from a female donor with multiple sclerosis, enrolled in a pregnancy study. The source material was CD8+ T cells from peripheral blood mononuclear cells, sampled before pregnancy. This sequence joins TRBV5-5 and TRBJ2-7; a possible D gene is TRBD1 (5 bases). For the CDR3, the DNA is TGTGCCAGCAGCTTGGCTCATGGACATGGCGAGCAGTACTTC. This translates into CASSLAHGHGEQYF.